This T cell receptor (beta chain) was identified during a study of OX40 agonist ivuxolimab in advanced cancers. Turning to the study itself: Participants could have had prior anti-PD-1, anti-PD-L1 or anti-CTLA-4 therapy, and about 40% had some. Three dose-escalation patients had partial responses: one with hepatocellular carcinoma and two with cutaneous melanoma. The study, taken as a whole, reports: People who partly responded at 0.1-3.0 mg/kg had some of the least clonal expansion seen. CD4+ and CD8+ T cells in blood underwent clonal expansion by week 6 at 0.1 to 3.0 mg/kg.

Clones were read by immunoSEQ multiplex PCR, and TCRdb kept only the in-frame ones, dropping some. This sample has some 64,000 clones, with roughly 85% found just once. With 5 bases removed from V and 8 bases from J, the gap between germline ends came to 23 bases. Per the germline V gene, CDR1 is SGHNT and CDR2 is YYREEE (reference sequence). The CDR3 consists of 16 residues. As regards this clone: The antigen is undetermined.

The sample was CD4+ or CD8+ T cells sorted from blood, taken in a trial of the OX40 agonist ivuxolimab. This clonotype was obtained from an adult with an advanced solid tumor such as melanoma, head and neck, liver or kidney cancer. The chain uses TRBV5-4 and TRBJ2-1; D tentatively reads TRBD1 or TRBD2 (7 bases each). Here the CDR3 DNA reads TGTGCCAGCAGAGGGGGCCTAGCGGAAGTACAGGATGAGCAGTTCTTC. Its protein product is CASRGGLAEVQDEQFF.